Listed below are T cell receptor beta chains from one sample, sequenced in a study of early T cells in non-severe SARS-CoV-2 infection. TCRdb analysed the 5' RACE reads with MiXCR anew, one entry per CDR3 protein. The sample lists tens of thousands of distinct CDR3 sequences, under 8% occurring once. Sequenced input: whole blood. Source of these receptors: an adult who was a healthcare worker with PCR-confirmed SARS-CoV-2 infection or an uninfected control (not recorded which). Both conserved end residues are trimmed from each CDR3.

v_call	j_call	cdr3_aa
TRBV7-8	TRBJ1-1	ASSQGFNTEAF
TRBV11-2	TRBJ2-7	ASSSVGTFWMQY
TRBV29-1	TRBJ2-5	SVVWTGEETQY
TRBV6-6	TRBJ2-1	ASSFPTGQGINEQF
TRBV4-2	TRBJ2-3	ASSPRGGPGDTDTQY
TRBV12-3/TRBV12-4	TRBJ1-1	ASRPGYTEAF
TRBV11-2	TRBJ2-5	ASSLYRAQETQY
TRBV7-2	TRBJ2-7	ASSLVAGLPPYEQY
TRBV7-9	TRBJ1-2	ASSSDRGMRGYT
TRBV7-2	TRBJ2-2	ASSLGSALGELF
TRBV10-1	TRBJ1-4	ASSEGGSNEKLF
TRBV6-5	TRBJ1-3	ASSYREGNTIY
TRBV7-6	TRBJ2-3	ASSFWGTPTDTQY
TRBV7-6	TRBJ2-5	ASSLRRQETQY
TRBV21-1	TRBJ2-2	ASSYNRLPISPGELF
TRBV12-3/TRBV12-4	TRBJ2-7	ASSRNGPVTYEQY
TRBV6-2/TRBV6-3	TRBJ2-1	ASSYSIRLEQF
TRBV11-2	TRBJ1-3	ASSHEPGNTIY
TRBV2	TRBJ2-3	ASSTALEDTQY
TRBV6-5	TRBJ2-5	ASNMAGAAQETQY
TRBV3-1	TRBJ2-2	ASSQRDGTGELF
TRBV11-2	TRBJ2-3	ASSLGAGGGADTQY
TRBV7-8	TRBJ1-1	ASRLLPGQANTEAF
TRBV27	TRBJ1-5	ASSLSPDIYQPQH
TRBV20-1	TRBJ1-5	SARDIPDQPQH
TRBV30	TRBJ2-7	AWRSDVEGNYEQY
TRBV7-9	TRBJ2-7	ASSLMSYEQY
TRBV12-3/TRBV12-4	TRBJ1-5	ASSVVGGNQPQH
TRBV20-1	TRBJ2-7	SAGKGRGPYEQY
TRBV7-2	TRBJ2-7	ASSLSRQEYEQY
TRBV20-1	TRBJ2-7	SALNPGLHYEQY
TRBV7-6	TRBJ2-5	ASSFGQGASETQY
TRBV9	TRBJ2-3	ASSVGRTSGRAADTQY
TRBV6-5	TRBJ2-1	ASSLSGGGLYNEQF
TRBV7-6	TRBJ2-3	ASSLDWDREFDTQY
TRBV7-8	TRBJ2-7	ASSKSAGDSYEQY
TRBV18	TRBJ1-1	ASSPGAMNTEAF